This T cell receptor (beta chain) was identified in a study of T cells in Graves' hyperthyroidism and ophthalmopathy. Study findings and constraints: A model using 13 V-J features told ophthalmopathy apart from stable hyperthyroidism.

Researchers took RNA transcripts and amplified the TCR beta CDR3 regions from them. The primer set for the first-round RT-PCR of the TCR CDR3 was HTBI. A single record per CDR3 protein comes from TCRdb applying MiXCR to the multiplex PCR reads. The table includes about 520,000 distinct CDR3 sequences, roughly a quarter detected once. Clinical symptoms, serum thyroxine, TRAb, thyroid ultrasound and orbital computed tomography informed diagnoses. This clonotype turned up a few times. The antigen remains unidentified. The sequencing sample was made of blood. The clonotype was recovered from a woman in her twenties or thirties with Graves' ophthalmopathy.

The CDR3 DNA is TGTGCCAGCAGTTTGTACGGGAAGGACACTGAAGCTTTCTTT. Its protein is CASSLYGKDTEAFF. V gene TRBV28 combines with J gene TRBJ1-1, with D unresolved. Germline V lookup: CDR1 MDHEN, CDR2 SYDVKM. The CDR3 has 14 amino acids. V lost 3 bases and J lost 3, with 11 bases in between.